These T cell receptor beta chains were read from a single sample in a study of T cell repertoires in cytomegalovirus infection. One entry per CDR3 protein, called by TCRdb with MiXCR from the reads. The sample carries some 700,000 distinct CDR3 sequences, 30% to 35% recorded once. Which antigens these TCRs recognize remains unknown. The sample was cultured PBMCs, taken from culture after CMV antigen stimulation. The receptors shown here come from a human donor in good health (CMV status not recorded). Some clones in this sample may be carry-over from other donors' samples. The CDR3 runs from the conserved cysteine through the conserved F or W. A D gene is named only where the DNA matches it firmly. Not every row has a clone size; where given, it reads once, few, many or a size class.

size	V	D	J	DNA	CDR3
few	TRBV2	TRBD2	TRBJ2-1	TGTGCCAGCAGTGCTCTAGCGGGGGGGGAAAATGAGCAGTTCTTC	CASSALAGGENEQFF
few	TRBV4-3	TRBD1	TRBJ1-2	TGCGCCAGCAGCCCAAGGGACAGCGGACTCTATGGCTACACCTTC	CASSPRDSGLYGYTF
few	TRBV7-9	NA	TRBJ1-2	TGTGCCAGCAGCCGATCTCACTATGGCTACACCTTC	CASSRSHYGYTF
few	TRBV6-1	NA	TRBJ2-1	TGTGCCAGCAGAGGACTGAACAATGAGCAGTTCTTC	CASRGLNNEQFF
many	TRBV7-2	NA	TRBJ2-7	TGTGCCAGCAGCCCATTCGGACAGACTCTCTACGAGCAGTACTTC	CASSPFGQTLYEQYF
NA	TRBV6-2/TRBV6-3	TRBD1	TRBJ2-7	TGTGCCAGCAGTTACACGGTGGACAGGTGGTCCTACGAGCAGTACTTC	CASSYTVDRWSYEQYF
NA	TRBV19	TRBD2	TRBJ2-1	TGTGCCAGTAGTATCCTAGCGGTCTCCTACAATGAGCAGTTCTTC	CASSILAVSYNEQFF
NA	TRBV20-1	NA	TRBJ2-7	TGCAGTGCTAGAGATTTCCAGGCCGACCTGATAGGCGAGCAGTACTTC	CSARDFQADLIGEQYF
NA	TRBV11-3	TRBD1	TRBJ2-3	TGTGCCAGCAGCTATCGGACAGGGTACACAGATACGCAGTATTTT	CASSYRTGYTDTQYF
NA	TRBV7-3	NA	TRBJ1-1	TGTGCCAGCTCTAAAGCAGGGGCGAACACTGAAGCTTTCTTT	CASSKAGANTEAFF
few	TRBV7-4	NA	TRBJ1-1	TGTGCCAGCAGCTTAAGGGGATTTGAAGCTTTCTTT	CASSLRGFEAFF
NA	TRBV12-3/TRBV12-4	NA	TRBJ2-2	TGTGCCAGCAGTCTCGACAGGCGCGCGAACACCGGGGAGCTGTTTTTT	CASSLDRRANTGELFF
few	TRBV10-3	NA	TRBJ2-1	TGTGCCATCAGCCCTCCGTCGGGGGATGAGCAGTTCTTC	CAISPPSGDEQFF
few	TRBV28	TRBD1	TRBJ2-7	TGTGCCAGCAGTTTGGGACAGCCTTTTGACGAGCAGTACTTC	CASSLGQPFDEQYF
NA	TRBV6-6	NA	TRBJ1-2	TGTGCCAGCAGTGTAGGGACGCAGTTTTTC	CASSVGTQFF
few	TRBV20-1	TRBD1	TRBJ1-2	TGCAGTGCTAGGACAGGGGAAGGCTACACCTTC	CSARTGEGYTF
NA	TRBV7-6	TRBD1	TRBJ2-3	TGTGCCAGCAGCTCCCAGGGGGTCGGGTCAGATACGCAGTATTTT	CASSSQGVGSDTQYF
NA	TRBV20-1	TRBD2	TRBJ2-7	TGCAGTGTCGGCGGGAGTCTGTACGAGCAGTACTTC	CSVGGSLYEQYF
few	TRBV7-2	NA	TRBJ2-3	TGTGCCAGCAGCTTCGGACGGGCTACCGCGCAGTATTTT	CASSFGRATAQYF
many	TRBV7-2	TRBD1	TRBJ2-5	TGTGCCAGCAGCTTGGGCCTGACAGGGGAGACCCAGTACTTC	CASSLGLTGETQYF
few	TRBV19	NA	TRBJ1-2	TGTGCCAGTAGTATGCAGGGAAGGCCGAGCTATGGCTACACCTTC	CASSMQGRPSYGYTF
NA	TRBV19	NA	TRBJ1-5	TGTGCCAGTGACCTCGGCATTAGCAATCAGCCCCAGCATTTT	CASDLGISNQPQHF
few	TRBV20-1	NA	TRBJ2-2	TGCAGTGCCAGCGCGGGGTGGGCCGGGGAGCTGTTTTTT	CSASAGWAGELFF
NA	TRBV7-2	NA	TRBJ2-5	TGTGCCAGCAGGACCGGTGGGGGGGGGCCTCAAGAGACCCAGTACTTC	CASRTGGGGPQETQYF
NA	TRBV5-4	TRBD1	TRBJ1-2	TGTGCCGTCCAGGGGGCGGTAGATGGCTACACCTTC	CAVQGAVDGYTF
NA	TRBV7-2	TRBD1	TRBJ2-1	TGTGCCAGCAGCCCGGACAGGGGAGACAATGAGCAGTTCTTC	CASSPDRGDNEQFF
few	TRBV2	NA	TRBJ1-6	TGTGCCAGCAGTAACTACCAAACCGATGGACCCCTCCACTTT	CASSNYQTDGPLHF
NA	TRBV6-1	TRBD2	TRBJ2-3	TGTGCCAGCAGTACCCCTAGCGGGGTCGCAGATACGCAGTATTTT	CASSTPSGVADTQYF
few	TRBV12-3/TRBV12-4	NA	TRBJ1-3	TGTGCCAGCAGTTTTGTACAGGCCTCTGGAAACACCATATATTTT	CASSFVQASGNTIYF
NA	TRBV7-9	TRBD1	TRBJ1-5	TGTGCCAGCAGCTTAGGCTCAGGGGGTGATCAGCCCCAGCATTTT	CASSLGSGGDQPQHF
NA	TRBV18	NA	TRBJ2-1	TGTGCCAGCTCACCAGGGTACGAAGAACCCTACAATGAGCAGTTCTTC	CASSPGYEEPYNEQFF
few	TRBV5-6	TRBD2	TRBJ2-1	TGTGCCAGCAGCCAACCGACTAGCGGTTACAATGAGCAGTTCTTC	CASSQPTSGYNEQFF
NA	TRBV7-1	TRBD2	TRBJ2-3	TGTGCCAGCAGCTCCCTTGGTACTAGCGGGGTACGTCCTACGCAGTATTTT	CASSSLGTSGVRPTQYF
NA	TRBV2	TRBD1	TRBJ2-1	TGTGCCAGCAATCCGGGACAGGGGTTGAGTGAGCAGTTCTTC	CASNPGQGLSEQFF
NA	TRBV6-5	NA	TRBJ2-7	TGTGCCAGCAGTCCCCGGGTGCCACACTACGAGCAGTACTTC	CASSPRVPHYEQYF
NA	TRBV10-2	NA	TRBJ1-1	TGCGCCAGCAGTGAGTCGGGCCCCGGGGCTGAAGCTTTCTTT	CASSESGPGAEAFF
NA	TRBV11-2	NA	TRBJ2-5	TGTGCCAGCAGCTTAGGAGACGGACGGACCCAGTACTTC	CASSLGDGRTQYF
NA	TRBV11-2	TRBD2	TRBJ2-1	TGTGCCAGCAGCTTAGATACTAGCGGGGTACGAGGGCAGTTCTTC	CASSLDTSGVRGQFF
few	TRBV4-3	NA	TRBJ2-1	TGCGCCAGCAGCCAAAGGCATTTTTGGGGAAGGCTCAATGAGCAGTTCTTC	CASSQRHFWGRLNEQFF
NA	TRBV27	NA	TRBJ2-7	TGTGCCAGCAGTTCCCGGGGGACTCCACGTTACGAGCAGTACTTC	CASSSRGTPRYEQYF
NA	TRBV7-8	NA	TRBJ2-6	TGTGCCAGCAGCTTAGGGCCTAACTCTGGGGCCAACGTCCTGACTTTC	CASSLGPNSGANVLTF
few	TRBV15	TRBD1	TRBJ2-5	TGTGCCACCAGCAGAGGATGGTCGGGACAGGGTAGAGAGACCCAGTACTTC	CATSRGWSGQGRETQYF
few	TRBV6-5	TRBD1	TRBJ1-6	TGTGCCAGCAGCCGGGACAGGTGGAATTCACCCCTCCACTTT	CASSRDRWNSPLHF
few	TRBV7-2	TRBD2	TRBJ2-7	TGTGCCAGCAGCCAAAGATCCGGGACTAGTATTAGCTACGAGCAGTACTTC	CASSQRSGTSISYEQYF
NA	TRBV20-1	NA	TRBJ2-3	TGCAGTGCTAGTGACCAGCGACTCACAGATACGCAGTATTTT	CSASDQRLTDTQYF
NA	TRBV11-2	TRBD2	TRBJ2-3	TGTGCCAGCAGCTCGAAACCCGGGACTAGCGGGAGCACCCACCCAGATACGCAGTATTTT	CASSSKPGTSGSTHPDTQYF
NA	TRBV7-9	NA	TRBJ2-1	TGTGCCAGCAGCACTCCCGGGACGCAGCAGTTCTTC	CASSTPGTQQFF
few	TRBV29-1	TRBD1	TRBJ1-2	TGCAGCGTTGGCAACGGACAGGACTATGGCTACACCTTC	CSVGNGQDYGYTF
NA	TRBV5-6	NA	TRBJ1-4	TGTGCCAGCAGCCGGCGCAGTAATGAAAAACTGTTTTTT	CASSRRSNEKLFF